The 23 T cell receptor beta chains given below trace back to one sample, sequenced in a study of T cells after yellow fever vaccination. One entry per CDR3 protein results from TCRdb running MiXCR on the 5' RACE reads. The repertoire has 310,000 or so distinct CDR3 sequences, 6.8% of them found once; the top ten carry roughly a sixth. The sample was PBMCs, taken about 49 days after the first yellow fever vaccination. The receptors were sampled from a man aged 18 to 29 who received the YFV17D yellow fever vaccine.

This clonotype was recorded many times. The genes are TRBV5-1 and TRBJ2-3, with 15 bases that match TRBD2. Germline-derived CDR1 and CDR2 are SGHRS and YFSETQ. The CDR3 length is 17 residues. J gave up 3 bases and V 4 bases, and 6 bases lay outside the gene matches. CDR3 sequence: CASSRRTSGGDTDTQYF. The CDR3 nucleotides are TGCGCCAGCAGCCGGCGGACTAGCGGGGGGGATACAGATACGCAGTATTTT.

The V and J genes are TRBV29-1 and TRBJ1-1; unclear D gene. The CDR3 runs 11 residues. V was trimmed by 4 bases and J by 5 bases, leaving 8 bases between them. Germline V gene sequence: CDR1 SQVTM, CDR2 ANQGSEA. DNA of the CDR3: TGCAGCGTTGCTTTTGTTACTGAAGCTTTCTTT. This codes for CSVAFVTEAFF. Based on the CDR3 plus reference TRBV29-1 and TRBJ1-1, the full variable domain is SAVISQKPSRDICQRGTSLTIQCQVDSQVTMMFWYRQQPGQSLTLIATANQGSEATYESGFVIDKFPISRPNLTFSTLTVSNMSPEDSSIYLCSVAFVTEAFFGQGTRLTVV.

Ten or more counts support this clonotype. The chain carries TRBV29-1 and TRBJ2-1; possibly TRBD1 for D (6 bases). The V end lost 5 bases, the J end lost 8 bases, and 13 bases lay between the germline ends. The CDR3 is made up of 12 amino acids. Germline values: CDR1 SQVTM, CDR2 ANQGSEA. CDR3 residues: CSVRTVWDEQFF. The CDR3 DNA is TGCAGCGTTAGGACAGTATGGGATGAGCAGTTCTTC.

In this sample, this clonotype turned up a few times. The chain couples TRBV15 to TRBJ2-1; possibly TRBD1 for D (5 bases). This CDR3 comprises 16 residues. V was clipped by 3 bases and J by 0 bases, with 12 bases between them. CDR1 and CDR2 from the germline V gene are LNHNV and YYDKDF (reference sequence). The CDR3, as DNA: TGTGCCACCAGCAGGGTACACAGGAGCTCCTACAATGAGCAGTTCTTC. It translates to CATSRVHRSSYNEQFF.

This clonotype showed up just a few times. The rearrangement joins TRBV29-1 to TRBJ2-7; the D gene is possibly TRBD1 (6 bases). This CDR3 is built from 11 residues. Trimming pared 7 bases from V and 6 bases from J, leaving 13 bases between. Germline V CDR1 and CDR2: SQVTM, ANQGSEA. For the CDR3, the DNA is TGCAGCGCAGAAACAGGGTTCGAGCAGTACTTC. Residues: CSAETGFEQYF.

There are a few counts of this clonotype. The chain links TRBV5-1 to TRBJ2-1; the match to TRBD1 covers 9 bases. The J segment lost 3 bases and the V segment lost 4 bases, leaving 5 bases of the junction unmatched. The CDR3 is 15 amino acids. Germline CDR1 SGHRS, CDR2 YFSETQ. CDR3 loop: CASSAGQGDYNEQFF. CDR3 DNA sequence: TGCGCCAGCAGCGCGGGACAGGGCGACTACAATGAGCAGTTCTTC.

This clonotype has only a few counts. The rearrangement links TRBV7-2 to TRBJ2-3; 8 nucleotides align to TRBD1. V was pared by 3 bases and J by 4 bases, with 3 bases of the junction left unmatched. CDR1 is SGHTA, CDR2 FQGNSA, per germline. The CDR3 is made up of 14 amino acids. DNA for the CDR3: TGTGCCAGCAGCTTCGACAGGGGCGCAGATACGCAGTATTTT. This translates into CASSFDRGADTQYF.

The CDR3 region has the DNA TGTGCCAGCAGATGGGACAGATCGAACACCGGGGAGCTGTTTTTT. This encodes CASRWDRSNTGELFF. V gene TRBV6-2 or TRBV6-3 combines with J gene TRBJ2-2; 7 bases are shared with TRBD1. With V trimmed by 6 bases and J by 0 bases, 4 bases remained unmatched. The length of the CDR3 is 15 residues. Germline V CDR1 and CDR2: MNHEY, SVGEGT.

This clonotype has a handful of counts. This chain links TRBV7-2 with TRBJ2-7, with D unresolved. The CDR3 is 14 residues long. V was cut by 1 base and J by 3 bases, with 10 bases left in between. Germline lookup yields CDR1 SGHTA and CDR2 FQGNSA. CDR3 in DNA: TGTGCCAGCAGCTTAGGAGGCTCGATCTACGAGCAGTACGTC. Protein sequence: CASSLGGSIYEQYV.

This clonotype was seen repeatedly, ten times or more. The chain employs TRBV7-9 and TRBJ2-3; no reliable D call. Germline V gene lookup returns CDR1 SEHNR and CDR2 FQNEAQ (reference sequence). This CDR3 is 14 amino acids long. The ends were cut back, 4 bases at V and 0 bases at J, with 8 bases in the middle. CDR3 nucleotide sequence: TGTGCCAGCAGCTCCTTGACTAGCACAGATACGCAGTATTTT. Amino acid sequence: CASSSLTSTDTQYF.

There are a few counts of this clonotype. The chain is built from TRBV29-1 and TRBJ2-3; 11 nucleotides line up with TRBD2. The CDR3 totals 16 residues. With 4 bases clipped from V and 2 bases from J, the junction kept 8 bases outside the gene matches. The germline V gene has CDR1 SQVTM and CDR2 ANQGSEA. The CDR3 protein is CSVGGTSGPATDTQYF. In nucleotides, the CDR3 is TGCAGCGTTGGCGGGACTAGCGGCCCTGCCACAGATACGCAGTATTTT.

This clonotype has a handful of counts. The rearrangement joins TRBV7-2 to TRBJ2-4, with D possibly matching TRBD1 (6 bases). Between the trimmed V and J ends, which lost 3 bases and 6 bases, there was a span of 9 bases. This CDR3 is 13 amino acids long. Germline CDR1 reads SGHTA; CDR2 reads FQGNSA. DNA for the CDR3: TGTGCCAGCAGCTTTCAGGGGACAAACATTCAGTACTTC. This encodes CASSFQGTNIQYF.

The rearrangement joins TRBV4-1 to TRBJ2-5; 10 positions match TRBD2. This CDR3 has 18 amino acids. V was clipped by 4 bases and J by 3 bases; unmatched bases: 14. Germline CDR1 and CDR2: MGHRA and YSYEKL. The CDR3 coding sequence is TGCGCCAGCAGCCCGGACAGATATAGCGGGGGGCCGAAAGAGACCCAGTACTTC. Translation: CASSPDRYSGGPKETQYF.

The chain joins TRBV12-3 or TRBV12-4 to TRBJ1-1, with a possible D match to TRBD1 (5 bases). This CDR3 has 15 residues. With 3 bases removed from V and 4 bases from J, the gap between germline ends came to 15 bases. CDR3 sequence reads: CASSFWGMSVTEAFF. The CDR3 region has the DNA TGTGCCAGCAGTTTTTGGGGGATGTCGGTCACTGAAGCTTTCTTT.

The chain employs TRBV7-2 and TRBJ1-5; tentative D call: TRBD1 (5 bases). Deletions cut 1 base from V and 3 bases from J, with 10 bases between. The germline V gene encodes CDR1 SGHTA and CDR2 FQGNSA. The CDR3 is made up of 15 amino acids. This CDR3 is CASSLVGVDNQPQHF. The CDR3 nucleotides are TGTGCCAGCAGCTTAGTAGGGGTTGACAATCAGCCCCAGCATTTT.

There are many counts of this clonotype. The chain recombines TRBV4-1 with TRBJ2-7; 9 bases align to TRBD1. This CDR3 spans 13 amino acids. Germline loops: CDR1 MGHRA, CDR2 YSYEKL. V lost 4 bases and J lost 5; bases outside the gene matches: 3. The CDR3 loop is CASSPGQGNEQYF. For the CDR3, the DNA is TGCGCCAGCAGCCCTGGACAGGGGAACGAGCAGTACTTC.

This clonotype has ten or more counts. The CDR3 protein is CASSLQGAGNTDTQYF. The CDR3 DNA is TGTGCCAGCAGCCTACAGGGGGCTGGGAACACAGATACGCAGTATTTT. This chain joins TRBV5-6 and TRBJ2-3, with 9 bases matching TRBD1. The length of the CDR3 is 16 residues. V shed 4 bases, J shed 2 bases, and the junction held 8 bases outside the gene matches. The germline CDR1 and CDR2 sequences are SGHDT and YYEEEE.

This chain links TRBV2 with TRBJ2-5, with TRBD1 matching over 7 bases. Losses at the gene ends were 3 bases for V and 5 bases for J; bases not matched to a gene: 9. The CDR3 spans 15 residues. Germline assignment: CDR1 SNHLY and CDR2 FYNNEI. CDR3 sequence reads: CASSEENRGWETQYF. The CDR3 nucleotides are TGTGCCAGCAGTGAGGAAAACAGGGGCTGGGAGACCCAGTACTTC.

This clonotype was counted a few times. The chain is built from TRBV29-1 and TRBJ2-2, with D unresolved. V was cut by 6 bases and J by 4 bases, with 15 bases left in between. Germline V CDR1 and CDR2: SQVTM, ANQGSEA. This CDR3 has 14 residues. The CDR3 spells CSVAVVQSTGELFF. The CDR3 DNA reads as TGCAGCGTCGCCGTTGTTCAGAGCACCGGGGAGCTGTTTTTT.

This clonotype came up many times. V usage is TRBV14 and J usage is TRBJ2-1, with D uncertain. Germline CDR1 reads SGHDN; CDR2 reads FVKESK. The CDR3 covers 14 residues. Trimming stripped 4 bases from V and 9 bases from J, with 16 bases between. CDR3 in amino acids: CASSPVTRRGEQFF. The CDR3 DNA is TGTGCCAGCAGCCCGGTGACGAGAAGAGGTGAGCAGTTCTTC.

This clonotype was seen repeatedly, ten times or more. CDR3 sequence: CASSYAGRDEQFF. For the CDR3, the DNA is TGTGCCAGCAGTTACGCAGGGAGGGATGAGCAGTTCTTC. The chain joins TRBV6-2 or TRBV6-3 to TRBJ2-1, with 7 bases aligning to TRBD2. This CDR3 is built from 13 residues. V lost 2 bases to trimming and J lost 8 bases; unmatched junction nucleotides: 3. Germline V CDR1 and CDR2: MNHEY, SVGEGT.

This clonotype was observed a few times. The gene calls are TRBV7-2 and TRBJ1-2; D gene uncertain. Germline assignment: CDR1 SGHTA and CDR2 FQGNSA. The ends were cut back, 5 bases at V and 4 bases at J, with 14 bases in the middle. The length of the CDR3 is 14 residues. The CDR3 DNA sequence: TGTGCCAGCAGCGATAGAGGGCGGACCTATGGCTACACCTTC. This codes for CASSDRGRTYGYTF.

The genes are TRBV29-1 and TRBJ2-5; TRBD2 matches at 8 bases. J gave up 3 bases and V 3 bases, and 3 bases lay outside the gene matches. CDR1 is SQVTM, CDR2 ANQGSEA, per germline. The CDR3 length is 13 residues. As DNA, the CDR3 is TGCAGCGTTGACTACGGGGGGGAAGAGACCCAGTACTTC. Its protein product is CSVDYGGEETQYF.